This T cell receptor beta chain appears in the sequencing data of a study of cytomegalovirus exposure and HLA in healthy donors. The PCR contained 60 Vbeta and 13 Jbeta primers. Using immunoSEQ multiplex PCR, the repertoire was profiled, and TCRdb retains in-frame clones only, with some absent. This sample yields roughly 120,000 clones, of which about 76% are seen a single time; roughly 2.2% belongs to the top ten. The CDR3 is 17 amino acids. Losses at the gene ends were 5 bases for V and 3 bases for J; bases not matched to a gene: 8. Germline V CDR1 and CDR2: SGHTA, FQGNSA. The rearrangement uses TRBV7-2 and TRBJ1-3; 12 nucleotides align to TRBD1. The specimen sequenced was PBMCs. The TCR sequence derives from a woman aged 40 to 50 in good health and CMV-seronegative. The CDR3 coding sequence is TGTGCCAGCAGCCTGCAGGGACAGGGGGCTGGTGGAAACACCATATATTTT. This codes for CASSLQGQGAGGNTIYF.